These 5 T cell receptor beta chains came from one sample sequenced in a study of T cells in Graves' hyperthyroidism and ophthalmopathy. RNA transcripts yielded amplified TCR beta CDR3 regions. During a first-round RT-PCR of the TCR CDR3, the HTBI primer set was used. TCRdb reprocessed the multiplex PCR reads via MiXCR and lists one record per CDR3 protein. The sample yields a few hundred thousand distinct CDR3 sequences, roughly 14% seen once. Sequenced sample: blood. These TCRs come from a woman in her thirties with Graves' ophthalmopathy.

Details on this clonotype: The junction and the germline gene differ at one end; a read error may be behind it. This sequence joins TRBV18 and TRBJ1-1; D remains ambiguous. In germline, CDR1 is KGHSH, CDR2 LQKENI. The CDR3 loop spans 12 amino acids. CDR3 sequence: CAISSPQVQAFF. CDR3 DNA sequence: TGTGCCATCTCATCCCCTCAAGTTCAGGCTTTCTTT.

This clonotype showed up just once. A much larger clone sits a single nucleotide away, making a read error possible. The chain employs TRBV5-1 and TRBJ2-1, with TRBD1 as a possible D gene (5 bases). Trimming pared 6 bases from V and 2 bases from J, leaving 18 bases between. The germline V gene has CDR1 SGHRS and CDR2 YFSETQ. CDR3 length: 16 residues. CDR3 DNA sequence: TGCGCCAGCAAGCCCTCAGGGCAGGACCCCTACAATGAGCAGTTCTTC. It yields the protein CASKPSGQDPYNEQFF. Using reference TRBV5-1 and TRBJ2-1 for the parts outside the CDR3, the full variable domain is KAGVTQTPRYLIKTRGQQVTLSCSPISGHRSVSWYQQTPGQGLQFLFEYFSETQRNKGNFPGRFSGRQFSNSRSEMNVSTLELGDSALYLCASKPSGQDPYNEQFFGPGTRLTVL.

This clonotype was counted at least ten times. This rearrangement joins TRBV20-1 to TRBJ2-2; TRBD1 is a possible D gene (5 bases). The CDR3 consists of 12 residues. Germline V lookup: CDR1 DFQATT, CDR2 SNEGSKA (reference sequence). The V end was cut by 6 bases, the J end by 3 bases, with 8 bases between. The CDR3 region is CSAVQDTGELFF. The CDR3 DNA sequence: TGCAGTGCGGTACAGGACACCGGGGAGCTGTTTTTT.

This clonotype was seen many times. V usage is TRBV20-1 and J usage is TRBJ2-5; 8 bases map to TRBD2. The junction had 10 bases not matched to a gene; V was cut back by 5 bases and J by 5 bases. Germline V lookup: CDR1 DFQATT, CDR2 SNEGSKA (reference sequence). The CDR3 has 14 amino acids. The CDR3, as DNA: TGCAGTGCTTCATCGCCGGGGGGGGCGGAGACCCAGTACTTC. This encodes CSASSPGGAETQYF.

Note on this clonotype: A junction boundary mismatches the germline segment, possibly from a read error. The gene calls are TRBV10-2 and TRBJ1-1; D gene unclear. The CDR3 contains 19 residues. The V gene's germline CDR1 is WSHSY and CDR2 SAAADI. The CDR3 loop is CAGSYLNIGRDEFRTEAFF. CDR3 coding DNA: TGCGCCGGCAGTTACCTAAATATAGGAAGGGATGAATTTCGTACTGAAGCTTTCTTT.